A single sample is the source of the 9 T cell receptor beta chains below, sequenced in a study of blood T cell repertoires in COVID-19. Libraries were prepared by immunoSEQ multiplex PCR; TCRdb keeps only in-frame clonotypes and omits some of them. The sample shows about 100,000 clones, 85% of them seen only once. Specimen: peripheral blood. The source is a human donor in a cohort sampled during active COVID-19.

The V call is TRBV11-3, the J call TRBJ2-1; TRBD2 is a possible D gene (6 bases). This CDR3 comprises 15 residues. The V and J ends lost 4 bases and 0 bases respectively, with 10 bases between them. Germline V lookup: CDR1 SGHNT, CDR2 YENEEA. The CDR3 here is CASSSGLSSYNEQFF. DNA of the CDR3: TGTGCCAGCAGCTCGGGACTCAGCTCCTACAATGAGCAGTTCTTC.

V gene TRBV5-1 combines with J gene TRBJ2-7, with 11 bases that match TRBD2. The CDR3 is made up of 16 amino acids. Germline assignment: CDR1 SGHRS and CDR2 YFSETQ. V lost 4 bases, J lost 6 bases, and 12 bases stayed unmatched. Written as DNA, the CDR3 is TGCGCCAGCAGCCAAACTAGCGGGGGACCCTGGGGCGAGCAGTACTTC. Translated: CASSQTSGGPWGEQYF.

This clone was detected only a few times. The chain carries TRBV7-9 and TRBJ2-3; 10 bases agree with TRBD2. The CDR3 is made up of 16 amino acids. Trimming removed 5 bases from V and 6 bases from J; junction bases left unmatched: 11. Germline CDR1 is SEHNR and CDR2 is FQNEAQ (reference sequence). In DNA, the CDR3 is TGTGCCAGCAGCCCGGGACTAGCGCCTCTGGGGGATACGCAGTATTTT. Translated: CASSPGLAPLGDTQYF. The full variable domain, with the rest looked up from reference TRBV7-9 and TRBJ2-3, is DTGVSQNPRHKITKRGQNVTFRCDPISEHNRLYWYRQTLGQGPEFLTYFQNEAQLEKSRLLSDRFSAERPKGSFSTLEIQRTEQGDSAMYLCASSPGLAPLGDTQYFGPGTRLTVL.

V usage is TRBV5-1 and J usage is TRBJ1-1, with D uncertain. CDR1 is SGHRS, CDR2 YFSETQ, per germline. This CDR3 has 13 residues. V was pared by 0 bases and J by 4 bases, with 7 bases between. CDR3 region: CASSLGAGTEAFF. The CDR3 DNA reads as TGCGCCAGCAGCTTGGGGGCTGGCACTGAAGCTTTCTTT.

This clone was seen just once. The CDR3 nucleotides read TGCGCCAGCAGCTTTAGCGGGAGTAGTTCCCATGAGCAGTTCTTC. It is translated as CASSFSGSSSHEQFF. J is TRBJ2-1 and V is TRBV5-1, with 9 nucleotides matching TRBD2. The ends lost 2 bases at V and 8 bases at J; junction bases unmatched: 8. The CDR3 length is 15 residues. Germline assignment: CDR1 SGHRS and CDR2 YFSETQ. Based on the CDR3 plus reference TRBV5-1 and TRBJ2-1, the full variable domain is KAGVTQTPRYLIKTRGQQVTLSCSPISGHRSVSWYQQTPGQGLQFLFEYFSETQRNKGNFPGRFSGRQFSNSRSEMNVSTLELGDSALYLCASSFSGSSSHEQFFGPGTRLTVL.

The chain joins TRBV5-1 to TRBJ2-6; a weak D match, TRBD1 (5 bases). Trimming took 0 bases from V and 0 from J, leaving 19 bases between them. The CDR3 is 20 residues long. CDR1 and CDR2 from the germline V gene are SGHRS and YFSETQ. In DNA form, the CDR3 reads TGCGCCAGCAGCTTGGGGATCGCAGGGAAGCTAAGCTCTGGGGCCAACGTCCTGACTTTC. Translated: CASSLGIAGKLSSGANVLTF.

The chain combines TRBV5-3 with TRBJ1-1; D unclear. Being an ORF, TRBV5-3 has a function that is uncertain. The CDR3 runs 14 residues. Trimming left V 4 bases short and J 3 bases short, with 13 bases between. The CDR3: CARSRLLWDTEAFF. CDR3 bases: TGTGCCAGAAGCCGACTGCTTTGGGACACTGAAGCTTTCTTT.

This chain uses TRBV19 with TRBJ1-2; 8 nucleotides line up with TRBD1. V lost 5 bases and J lost 0; bases outside the gene matches: 2. This CDR3 spans 14 amino acids. The germline CDR1 and CDR2 sequences are LNHDA and SQIVND (reference sequence). The CDR3 reads CASSFRGPNYGYTF. CDR3 coding DNA: TGTGCCAGTAGTTTCAGGGGGCCTAACTATGGCTACACCTTC. Supplemented by reference TRBV19 and TRBJ1-2, the full variable domain reads DGGITQSPKYLFRKEGQNVTLSCEQNLNHDAMYWYRQDPGQGLRLIYYSQIVNDFQKGDIAEGYSVSREKKESFPLTVTSAQKNPTAFYLCASSFRGPNYGYTFGSGTRLTVV.

The table lists this clone with a few counts. The chain employs TRBV18 and TRBJ2-7; tentative D call: TRBD1 (5 bases). Per the germline V gene, CDR1 is KGHSH and CDR2 is LQKENI. The CDR3 runs 12 residues. Trimming left V 3 bases short and J 4 bases short, with 7 bases between. CDR3: CASSPTGYEQYF. In nucleotides, the CDR3 is TGTGCCAGCTCACCCACAGGTTACGAGCAGTACTTC.